The present TCR beta chain was sequenced within a study of blood T cell repertoires in COVID-19. About the study: Acute and convalescent COVID-19 samples came from the United States, Italy and Spain. The analysed material was cDNA or gDNA that came from T cells, B-cell-depleted T cells, or PBMCs.

As originally analysed: Scientists estimated how many nucleated cells there were by amplifying reference gene primers. Produced via immunoSEQ multiplex PCR; TCRdb's table is partial and in-frame only. That table is the source of V, J and clone size, and D and trimming were worked out from the DNA. The data show roughly 250,000 clones, roughly nine tenths seen once. CDR3 length: 14 amino acids. Trimming took 7 bases from V and 0 from J, leaving 12 bases between them. Germline assignment: CDR1 LNHDA and CDR2 SQIVND (reference sequence). This clone was counted only a few times. Source material: peripheral blood. The V call is TRBV19, the J call TRBJ1-1; the D is unclear. The TCR originated in a man aged 40-50 years who had recovered from COVID-19. The CDR3 bases are TGTGCCAGTAACCCGGGATCCATGAACACTGAAGCTTTCTTT. Its protein is CASNPGSMNTEAFF.